These 32 T cell receptor beta chains share one sample of origin, sequenced in a study of a mutant IDH1 vaccine in newly diagnosed glioma. Their recognized antigens are unknown. Time point defined: week 47, end of study. Every vaccine dose comprised 300 ug of mutant IDH1 20-mer peptide plus topical imiquimod. Clones were sequenced by immunoSEQ multiplex PCR, and TCRdb holds only the in-frame ones, with some missing. The sample holds approximately 50,000 clones; around 83% are singletons and the top ten take roughly 3.2%. The sequencing used PBMCs, collected from a glioma patient whose treatment included an IDH1 peptide vaccine. The receptors derive from a woman between 45 and 60 years old with glioma.

The J gene is TRBJ2-7, the V gene TRBV19; tentative D call: TRBD2 (5 bases). Germline values: CDR1 LNHDA, CDR2 SQIVND (reference sequence). CDR3 length equals 14 residues. Trimming took off 5 bases at V and 0 bases at J, with 11 bases between the two ends. DNA for the CDR3: TGTGCCAGTAGTGTCGAGGGATACTCCTACGAGCAGTACTTC. This codes for CASSVEGYSYEQYF.

The chain couples TRBV5-5 to TRBJ1-2; D remains ambiguous. In germline, CDR1 is SGHKS, CDR2 YYEKEE (reference sequence). The ends were cut back, 5 bases at V and 0 bases at J, with 20 bases in the middle. The CDR3 is 17 residues long. The DNA of the CDR3 is TGTGCCAGCAGTTTCCAATTTTACGACCCAGCTAACTATGGCTACACCTTC. The encoded protein is CASSFQFYDPANYGYTF.

This rearrangement joins TRBV6-1 to TRBJ2-7; the D is unclear. This CDR3 comprises 15 residues. CDR1 and CDR2 (germline): MNHNS, SASEGT. Trimming removed 2 bases from V and 2 bases from J, with 13 bases in between. CDR3 in amino acids: CASSESHIPAYEQYF. CDR3 DNA sequence: TGTGCCAGCAGTGAATCGCACATACCTGCCTACGAGCAGTACTTC.

The genes are TRBV2 and TRBJ2-1; TRBD1 matches 8 bases. Germline V gene sequence: CDR1 SNHLY, CDR2 FYNNEI. V shed 3 bases and J 7 bases; nucleotides not matched to a gene: 8. This CDR3 spans 15 amino acids. The CDR3 sequence is CASSEWTGILNEQFF. The CDR3 DNA reads as TGTGCCAGCAGTGAGTGGACAGGGATTTTGAATGAGCAGTTCTTC.

The chain employs TRBV6-1 and TRBJ1-2; no reliable D call. The CDR3 totals 15 residues. V lost 4 bases to trimming and J lost 5 bases, with 17 bases between them. The germline V gene has CDR1 MNHNS and CDR2 SASEGT. The CDR3 DNA reads TGTGCCAGCAGTGGCGTCGGTAGCCCGGTATATGGCTACACCTTC. Its protein is CASSGVGSPVYGYTF.

The chain combines TRBV9 with TRBJ1-3; D might be TRBD1 (6 bases). The CDR3 is 16 residues long. CDR1 and CDR2 (germline): SGDLS, YYNGEE. The V end was cut by 3 bases, the J end by 2 bases, with 15 bases between. The CDR3 is CASSAGEAGAGNTIYF. The CDR3 DNA follows: TGTGCCAGCAGCGCGGGCGAGGCAGGGGCTGGAAACACCATATATTTT.

The genes are TRBV10-3 and TRBJ1-2; D ambiguous. The CDR3 extends over 14 amino acids. The V end was cut by 6 bases, the J end by 7 bases, with 18 bases between. Germline V gene data show CDR1 as ENHRY and CDR2 as SYGVKD. CDR3 sequence (DNA): TGTGCCATCAGCGATGGGCTGGATGTGCGTGGCTACACCTTC. Translating it yields CAISDGLDVRGYTF.

The rearrangement uses TRBV18 and TRBJ1-1; no clear D. Per germline, CDR1 KGHSH and CDR2 LQKENI. Trimming removed 3 bases from V and 4 bases from J, with 15 bases in between. This CDR3 spans 15 amino acids. The CDR3 region has the DNA TGTGCCAGCTCACCCACACCCCTCGGCCTCACTGAAGCTTTCTTT. Amino acid sequence: CASSPTPLGLTEAFF.

The genes are TRBV6-1 and TRBJ1-1; D is undetermined. Germline lookup yields CDR1 MNHNS and CDR2 SASEGT. The CDR3 contains 14 residues. With 8 bases removed from V and 0 bases from J, the gap between germline ends came to 13 bases. The CDR3 loop reads CASVRSQVNTEAFF. The CDR3 bases are TGTGCCAGCGTCAGATCTCAGGTGAACACTGAAGCTTTCTTT.

The chain employs TRBV5-1 and TRBJ1-6; possible D gene TRBD1, 5 bases. CDR1 SGHRS and CDR2 YFSETQ come from the germline V gene. The length of the CDR3 is 12 residues. The V and J ends lost 5 bases and 8 bases respectively, with 8 bases between them. Here the CDR3 reads CASREGDSPLHF. The DNA of the CDR3 is TGCGCCAGCAGGGAAGGGGATTCACCCCTCCACTTT.

The chain links TRBV18 to TRBJ1-2, with 11 bases lining up with TRBD1. This CDR3 is built from 19 residues. Germline CDR1 reads KGHSH; CDR2 reads LQKENI. V lost 1 base and J lost 4; bases outside the gene matches: 14. Here the CDR3 reads CASSPRGNDPGQGGYGYTF. The CDR3 DNA follows: TGTGCCAGCTCACCACGGGGGAACGATCCGGGACAGGGGGGCTATGGCTACACCTTC.

The rearrangement links TRBV10-2 to TRBJ1-5, with D possibly TRBD1 on 5 matching bases. This CDR3 region has 16 residues. V was cut by 3 bases and J by 1 base, with 13 bases left in between. Per the germline V gene, CDR1 is WSHSY and CDR2 is SAAADI. The CDR3 region is CASSEGWRGSNQPQHF. CDR3 nucleotide sequence: TGCGCCAGCAGTGAAGGTTGGAGGGGAAGCAATCAGCCCCAGCATTTT.

V is TRBV4-1 and J is TRBJ1-1, with D possibly being TRBD1 (5 bases). CDR3 size: 17 residues. V gave up 0 bases and J gave up 0 bases, with 14 bases separating them. Germline V gene data show CDR1 as MGHRA and CDR2 as YSYEKL. The CDR3 coding sequence is TGCGCCAGCAGCCAAGAGGGAGACGCGGGGGTGAACACTGAAGCTTTCTTT. Amino acids: CASSQEGDAGVNTEAFF.

This clone was observed a handful of times. The CDR3 protein is CASKKLNTGELFF. CDR3 in DNA: TGTGCCAGCAAAAAACTTAACACCGGGGAGCTGTTTTTT. The chain employs TRBV6-6 and TRBJ2-2; no reliable D call. Trimming shortened V by 7 bases and J by 2 bases, and 8 bases separated the two germline ends. The CDR3 has 13 amino acids. Per the germline V gene, CDR1 is MNHNY and CDR2 is SVGAGI (reference sequence).

CDR3 in amino acids: CASSFDFSGRVNTEAFF. The CDR3 bases are TGCGCCAGCAGCTTCGATTTCTCCGGCAGGGTGAACACTGAAGCTTTCTTT. This chain connects TRBV5-1 to TRBJ1-1; D perhaps matches TRBD1 (5 bases). The V end lost 2 bases, the J end lost 0 bases, and 17 bases lay between the germline ends. Germline V CDR1 and CDR2: SGHRS, YFSETQ. This CDR3 has 17 residues. Full variable domain (rest looked up from reference TRBV5-1 and TRBJ1-1): KAGVTQTPRYLIKTRGQQVTLSCSPISGHRSVSWYQQTPGQGLQFLFEYFSETQRNKGNFPGRFSGRQFSNSRSEMNVSTLELGDSALYLCASSFDFSGRVNTEAFFGQGTRLTVV.

This chain links TRBV10-3 with TRBJ1-1, with 9 bases lining up with TRBD1. This CDR3 contains 13 residues. Germline CDR1 and CDR2: ENHRY and SYGVKD. The V gene end was trimmed by 8 bases and the J gene end by 5 bases; junction bases not matched to a gene: 6. In DNA, the CDR3 is TGTGCCATCTGGGGGACAGGGAATACTGAAGCTTTCTTT. It is translated as CAIWGTGNTEAFF.

The chain recombines TRBV10-3 with TRBJ2-5; 9 nucleotides align to TRBD2. V trimming: 4 bases; J trimming: 3 bases; junction bases outside the gene matches: 0. Per germline, CDR1 ENHRY and CDR2 SYGVKD. The CDR3 loop spans 13 amino acids. CDR3 DNA: TGTGCCATCAGTGGCGGGGGGGAAGAGACCCAGTACTTC. This sequence encodes CAISGGGEETQYF.

The CDR3 DNA reads TGCGCCAGCAGCTTGAACAGCCCAGGATCGACGGTCTATGGCTACACCTTC. Amino acid sequence: CASSLNSPGSTVYGYTF. V and J are TRBV5-1 and TRBJ1-2; D ambiguous. Germline V gene data show CDR1 as SGHRS and CDR2 as YFSETQ. The CDR3 covers 17 residues. Trimming pared 1 base from V and 4 bases from J, leaving 20 bases between.

The CDR3 is CASSYGQNTEAFF. The CDR3 coding sequence is TGTGCCAGCAGTTACGGGCAGAACACTGAAGCTTTCTTT. The gene calls are TRBV6-5 and TRBJ1-1; D is undetermined. Germline V gene sequence: CDR1 MNHEY, CDR2 SVGAGI. This CDR3 spans 13 amino acids. Between the trimmed V and J ends, which lost 2 bases and 1 base, there was a span of 5 bases.

CDR3 nucleotide sequence: TGCGCCAGCAGCCAAGAAGTAGAGGGAAGGCAGCCCCAGCATTTT. Amino acids: CASSQEVEGRQPQHF. This rearrangement joins TRBV4-1 to TRBJ1-5; D gene ambiguous. This CDR3 spans 15 amino acids. CDR1 and CDR2 from the germline V gene are MGHRA and YSYEKL. Deletions cut 0 bases from V and 7 bases from J, with 13 bases between.

The chain links TRBV29-1 to TRBJ2-7, with D tentatively TRBD2 (6 bases). CDR3 length: 12 residues. The germline V gene has CDR1 SQVTM and CDR2 ANQGSEA. Trimming left V 6 bases short and J 4 bases short, with 13 bases between. The chain's CDR3 is CSVRDPPYEQYF. CDR3 DNA sequence: TGCAGCGTGCGGGACCCCCCATACGAGCAGTACTTC.

This clone was seen only once. The V call is TRBV5-4, the J call TRBJ2-6; 8 bases match TRBD1. Germline values: CDR1 SGHNT, CDR2 YYREEE (reference sequence). This CDR3 is built from 17 residues. V gave up 1 base and J gave up 0 bases; unmatched junction bases: 3. The CDR3 DNA sequence: TGTGCCAGCAGCTTGCAGGGGGCTATCTCTGGGGCCAACGTCCTGACTTTC. This encodes CASSLQGAISGANVLTF.

This clone was counted once. The chain has TRBV13 and TRBJ2-3; no definite D call. This CDR3 contains 13 residues. The germline V gene encodes CDR1 PRHDT and CDR2 FYEKMQ (reference sequence). The V end lost 3 bases, the J end lost 2 bases, and 6 bases lay between the germline ends. Here the CDR3 DNA reads TGTGCCAGCAGCTTCCAGGACACAGATACGCAGTATTTT. Translating gives CASSFQDTDTQYF.

V gene TRBV7-2 combines with J gene TRBJ2-7; D gene uncertain. The CDR3 runs 12 residues. Between the trimmed V and J ends, which lost 4 bases and 4 bases, there was a span of 8 bases. Germline V CDR1 and CDR2: SGHTA, FQGNSA. DNA for the CDR3: TGTGCCAGCAGCTCCAGTCTTTACGAGCAGTACTTC. Translation: CASSSSLYEQYF.

The chain carries TRBV11-3 and TRBJ2-7; D ambiguous. CDR1 and CDR2 from the germline V gene are SGHNT and YENEEA. V lost 4 bases and J lost 2, with 3 bases in between. The CDR3 is 11 residues long. In nucleotides, the CDR3 is TGTGCCAGCAGCTCAACCTACGAGCAGTACTTC. This sequence encodes CASSSTYEQYF.

The CDR3 here is CARIISGGPQETQYF. The CDR3 bases are TGTGCCAGGATAATTAGCGGGGGGCCCCAAGAGACCCAGTACTTC. J is TRBJ2-5 and V is TRBV25-1; 10 nucleotides line up with TRBD2. The V and J ends lost 9 bases and 1 base, in that order; junction bases with no gene match: 8. CDR1 MGHDK and CDR2 SYGVNS come from the germline V gene. The CDR3 extends over 15 amino acids.

This rearrangement joins TRBV30 to TRBJ1-5; D is uncertain. The CDR3 runs 15 residues. V was clipped by 1 base and J by 6 bases, with 16 bases between them. Per germline, CDR1 GTSNPN and CDR2 SVGIG (reference sequence). The CDR3 loop is CAWSAHAQLSQPQHF. The CDR3 coding sequence is TGTGCCTGGAGTGCGCATGCTCAGTTAAGTCAGCCCCAGCATTTT.

This clone showed up just a few times. This chain joins TRBV4-3 and TRBJ1-2; 7 positions agree with TRBD1. Trimming took 4 bases from V and 2 from J; bases not matched to a gene: 7. Germline lookup yields CDR1 LGHNA and CDR2 YSLEER. The CDR3 loop spans 15 amino acids. Here the CDR3 reads CASSPGPGQNYGYTF. CDR3 bases: TGCGCCAGCAGCCCCGGACCGGGACAGAACTATGGCTACACCTTC.

The chain is built from TRBV14 and TRBJ2-2, with 9 bases that match TRBD1. V trimming: 0 bases; J trimming: 5 bases; junction bases outside the gene matches: 1. CDR3 length: 15 residues. Germline values: CDR1 SGHDN, CDR2 FVKESK. CDR3: CASSQDGTGTGELFF. The CDR3 nucleotides read TGTGCCAGCAGCCAAGATGGGACAGGGACCGGGGAGCTGTTTTTT. The variable domain in full, with the rest retrieved from reference TRBV14 and TRBJ2-2, is EAGVTQFPSHSVIEKGQTVTLRCDPISGHDNLYWYRRVMGKEIKFLLHFVKESKQDESGMPNNRFLAERTGGTYSTLKVQPAELEDSGVYFCASSQDGTGTGELFFGEGSRLTVL.

This chain links TRBV7-6 with TRBJ2-1; a possible D gene is TRBD2 (6 bases). CDR1 and CDR2 (germline): SGHVS, FNYEAQ. Deletions cut 3 bases from V and 8 bases from J, with 14 bases between. The CDR3 loop spans 14 amino acids. CDR3 region: CASSLEGLGHEQFF. CDR3 nucleotide sequence: TGTGCCAGCAGCTTGGAGGGATTGGGCCATGAGCAGTTCTTC.

A note on this clone: The sample has other DNA sequences that encode this CDR3 too. The V and J genes are TRBV27 and TRBJ2-7; D unclear. Germline V lookup: CDR1 MNHEY, CDR2 SMNVEV (reference sequence). This CDR3 region has 11 residues. V lost 4 bases to trimming and J lost 3 bases, with 4 bases between them. The CDR3 is CASSSDYEQYF. The CDR3, as DNA: TGTGCCAGCAGTTCAGACTACGAGCAGTACTTC.

The genes are TRBV7-3 and TRBJ1-1; 9 bases are shared with TRBD1. Germline assignment: CDR1 SGHTA and CDR2 FQGTGA. The CDR3 totals 15 residues. The V and J ends lost 5 bases and 1 base, in that order; junction bases with no gene match: 5. The CDR3 DNA reads as TGTGCCAGCAGCCTAGGGACAGGGCCGAACACTGAAGCTTTCTTT. This encodes CASSLGTGPNTEAFF.